Here is one TCR beta chain with its context. Authors' data handling: The authors estimated nucleated cell counts from reference gene primer amplification. The table came from immunoSEQ multiplex PCR; TCRdb's copy has only in-frame clones and leaves some out. The V and J calls and clone size are taken from that table; D and trimming were inferred from the DNA. Seen here are 240,000 or so clones, about 88% observed once, and the top ten hold 0.95% to 1%. This specimen comes from a study of blood T cell repertoires in COVID-19. Study as a whole: The origin of the acute and convalescent COVID-19 samples was the United States, Italy and Spain. T cells, B-cell-depleted T cells, or PBMCs provided the cDNA or gDNA that served as material.

The origin of this receptor is a woman in her forties who had recovered from COVID-19. Sample: peripheral blood.

As DNA, the CDR3 is TGTGCCAGCAGCTTGGGCGCCGACGAGGACTATGGCTACACCTTC. Its protein is CASSLGADEDYGYTF. This rearrangement joins TRBV5-4 to TRBJ1-2; D ambiguous. This CDR3 has 15 residues. The germline gives CDR1 SGHNT, CDR2 YYREEE (reference sequence). Trimming pared 0 bases from V and 3 bases from J, leaving 12 bases between.